The 5 T cell receptor beta chains listed next were all sequenced from one sample in a study of beta chain features in type 1 diabetes. For these TCRs, the target antigens are not known. Whole-study findings and limits: Moderate yet significant TCRB CDR3 shortening was seen in Type 1 diabetes patients in all four CD4+ subsets.

The isolated RNA, all of it, was reverse transcribed, so expressed TCRB transcripts were what got sequenced. Method: immunoSEQ multiplex PCR; TCRdb's copy keeps in-frame clones and lacks some. The sample consists of fewer than 200,000 clones, 10% of them appearing once. The sample consisted of central memory CD4+ T cells from blood. The receptors shown here come from a man aged 30-40 years with type 1 diabetes.

The chain uses TRBV19 and TRBJ1-5; TRBD1 matches 8 bases. Germline V gives CDR1 LNHDA, CDR2 SQIVND (reference sequence). The CDR3 sequence is 15 residues long. Unmatched junction bases numbered 8, after V lost 7 bases and J lost 3 bases. The CDR3 DNA follows: TGTGCCAGTAAAAATAGGGACAGGTTCAATCAGCCCCAGCATTTT. This encodes CASKNRDRFNQPQHF. Full variable domain (missing parts from reference TRBV19 and TRBJ1-5): DGGITQSPKYLFRKEGQNVTLSCEQNLNHDAMYWYRQDPGQGLRLIYYSQIVNDFQKGDIAEGYSVSREKKESFPLTVTSAQKNPTAFYLCASKNRDRFNQPQHFGDGTRLSIL.

The V gene is TRBV7-2, the J gene TRBJ2-4; D remains ambiguous. This CDR3 region has 14 residues. Trimming shortened V by 5 bases and J by 2 bases, and 10 bases separated the two germline ends. Germline V lookup: CDR1 SGHTA, CDR2 FQGNSA. CDR3 DNA: TGTGCCAGCAGCCCCAGTGGTCCCAAAAACATTCAGTACTTC. Protein product: CASSPSGPKNIQYF.

This clone was counted a few times. J is TRBJ2-2 and V is TRBV5-4, with TRBD2 identical over 11 bases. The trim removed 1 base at V and 8 bases at J, leaving 4 bases unmatched. Germline-derived CDR1 and CDR2 are SGHNT and YYREEE (reference sequence). CDR3 length: 15 residues. CDR3 nucleotide sequence: TGTGCCAGCAGCTTGACGGGACTAGCGGCAGGGGAGCTGTTTTTT. Its protein is CASSLTGLAAGELFF.

This chain links TRBV4-2 with TRBJ2-2; D is perhaps TRBD2 (5 bases). The germline V and J ends were trimmed by 4 bases and 4 bases, with 19 bases remaining between them. The CDR3 has 17 residues. Germline CDR1 is LGHNA and CDR2 is YNFKEQ. The CDR3 DNA reads as TGTGCCAGCAGCCGCAGAGCTGAGGGAACAAGCACCGGGGAGCTGTTTTTT. This sequence encodes CASSRRAEGTSTGELFF.

The V gene is TRBV28, the J gene TRBJ1-2, with TRBD1 matching over 9 bases. After removal of 4 bases from V and 5 bases from J, the junction contained 5 bases not matched to a gene. CDR1 and CDR2 (germline): MDHEN, SYDVKM. The CDR3 sequence is 14 residues long. CDR3 region: CASSSRDRVYGYTF. CDR3 bases: TGTGCCAGCAGTTCCCGGGACAGGGTATATGGCTACACCTTC.